This T cell receptor beta chain was sequenced during a study of CD8 T cells in Susac syndrome. Reverse transcription used about 0.5 to 1 ug RNA and random hexamers. The CDR3 of TCR beta was amplified by immunoSEQ multiplex PCR across 54 Vbeta and 13 Jbeta. TCRdb reprocessed the immunoSEQ multiplex PCR reads via MiXCR and lists one record per CDR3 protein. The table lists just over 300,000 distinct CDR3 sequences, roughly 94% of them singletons. The ends were cut back, 0 bases at V and 11 bases at J, with 12 bases in the middle. This CDR3 comprises 13 residues. Germline V gene sequence: CDR1 SGHTS, CDR2 YDEGEE. Sequencing of TCR beta, carried out with a high-throughput approach, was applied to CD8+ and CD4+ T cells from the blood. The multiple sclerosis control group was made up of treatment-naive patients with stable or active relapsing-remitting disease. TEMRA cells were FACS-enriched, and CD8+ and CD4+ T cells were isolated negatively.

V and J are TRBV5-8 and TRBJ1-5; weak D call: TRBD1 (5 bases). The clonotype originates from a human donor with multiple sclerosis. Specimen: CD4+ T cells from PBMCs. CDR3 in amino acids: CASSLAGLGAQHF. In nucleotides, the CDR3 is TGTGCCAGCAGCTTGGCGGGGTTAGGGGCCCAGCATTTT.